Below, 27 T cell receptor beta chains from the same sample are listed, as sequenced in a study of T cell responses to AZD1222 COVID-19 vaccine. TCRdb's copy holds only in-frame clones and misses some; the assay was immunoSEQ multiplex PCR. Among more than 110,000 clones, about nine tenths were seen once, and the ten largest hold roughly 5%. Sample: peripheral blood, taken on day 0 of AZD1222 vaccination. All receptors come from an adult in good health.

The V call is TRBV2, the J call TRBJ2-7; TRBD1 or TRBD2 may be the D gene (5 bases each). CDR3 length: 19 amino acids. With 3 bases removed from V and 6 bases from J, the gap between germline ends came to 30 bases. CDR1 is SNHLY, CDR2 FYNNEI, per germline. CDR3 protein: CASSDLPRQWTASRGEQYF. The CDR3, as DNA: TGTGCCAGCAGTGACCTTCCCCGACAGTGGACTGCCTCGAGGGGCGAGCAGTACTTC.

The chain employs TRBV3-1 (or the pseudogene TRBV3-2) and TRBJ2-7; TRBD2 is a possible D gene (5 bases). Germline CDR1 LGHDT, CDR2 YNNKEL (reference sequence). The V and J ends lost 4 bases and 2 bases respectively, with 15 bases between them. The length of the CDR3 is 15 residues. The CDR3, as DNA: TGTGCCAGCAGCCTAAGCGGCGCCAGCACCTACGAGCAGTACTTC. It translates to CASSLSGASTYEQYF.

This rearrangement joins TRBV29-1 to TRBJ1-4; 7 positions match TRBD1. Germline lookup yields CDR1 SQVTM and CDR2 ANQGSEA. The junction had 9 bases not matched to a gene; V was cut back by 6 bases and J by 8 bases. This CDR3 is 13 amino acids long. CDR3 sequence (DNA): TGCAGCGTAGAACAGGGGAGCGGAGAAAAACTGTTTTTT. Protein sequence: CSVEQGSGEKLFF.

The chain carries TRBV25-1 and TRBJ2-3, with TRBD2 as a possible D gene (5 bases). Germline CDR1 is MGHDK and CDR2 is SYGVNS. Deletions cut 2 bases from V and 6 bases from J, with 9 bases between. The CDR3 spans 13 residues. CDR3 sequence: CASSEDYLDTQYF. The CDR3, as DNA: TGTGCCAGCAGTGAAGACTACTTGGATACGCAGTATTTT.

In DNA, the CDR3 is TGTGCCAGCAGCTTAGATCAGAGACACGCGAACACCGGGGAGCTGTTTTTT. Protein sequence: CASSLDQRHANTGELFF. J is TRBJ2-2 and V is TRBV7-2, with D unresolved. V was trimmed by 1 base and J by 0 bases, leaving 12 bases between them. Germline V gene lookup returns CDR1 SGHTA and CDR2 FQGNSA. The length of the CDR3 is 17 residues. Supplemented by reference TRBV7-2 and TRBJ2-2, the full variable domain reads GAGVSQSPSNKVTEKGKDVELRCDPISGHTALYWYRQSLGQGLEFLIYFQGNSAPDKSGLPSDRFSAERTGGSVSTLTIQRTQQEDSAVYLCASSLDQRHANTGELFFGEGSRLTVL.

In its sample, this clone was seen a few times. The rearrangement uses TRBV3-1 (or the pseudogene TRBV3-2) and TRBJ1-3, with D unresolved. CDR3 length equals 12 residues. The V and J ends lost 1 base and 2 bases respectively, with 0 bases between them. Germline V gene sequence: CDR1 LGHDT, CDR2 YNNKEL (reference sequence). CDR3 sequence: CASSQAGNTIYF. Written as DNA, the CDR3 is TGTGCCAGCAGCCAAGCTGGAAACACCATATATTTT.

The chain joins TRBV10-3 to TRBJ1-2; weak D call: TRBD1 (5 bases). CDR3 length equals 14 residues. V gave up 3 bases and J gave up 4 bases, with 12 bases separating them. Germline CDR1 reads ENHRY; CDR2 reads SYGVKD. CDR3 in DNA: TGTGCCATCAGTGATATACAGGAAGTCTATGGCTACACCTTC. Translating gives CAISDIQEVYGYTF.

As DNA, the CDR3 is TGTGCCAGCAGTTGGGACAGGGCATCACTTGAAGAGACCCAGTACTTC. Translated, it gives CASSWDRASLEETQYF. The V call is TRBV6-4, the J call TRBJ2-5, with TRBD1 matching 9 bases. Germline V lookup: CDR1 MRHNA, CDR2 SNTAGT. The CDR3 loop spans 16 amino acids. The V and J ends lost 5 bases and 3 bases, in that order; junction bases with no gene match: 10.

Concerning this clone itself: An end of the junction does not agree with germline; a read error may underlie this. The CDR3 spells CASSAATGVNF. The CDR3 nucleotides read TGTGCCAGCAGCGCCGCGACAGGGGTGAATTTT. The V gene is TRBV9, the J gene TRBJ1-3, with 8 bases identical to TRBD1. The CDR3 has 11 amino acids. CDR1 and CDR2 from the germline V gene are SGDLS and YYNGEE.

V is TRBV28 and J is TRBJ1-3; 8 bases match TRBD1. This CDR3 region has 14 residues. J gave up 0 bases and V 10 bases, and 5 bases lay outside the gene matches. Per germline, CDR1 MDHEN and CDR2 SYDVKM. DNA for the CDR3: TGTGCCATCCAGGGGGCTTCCTCTGGAAACACCATATATTTT. This sequence encodes CAIQGASSGNTIYF.

The chain couples TRBV2 to TRBJ1-4, with TRBD1 matching over 10 bases. Germline CDR1 SNHLY, CDR2 FYNNEI. V trimming: 8 bases; J trimming: 8 bases; junction bases outside the gene matches: 8. This CDR3 is 14 amino acids long. The CDR3 loop reads CASSGQGLEEKLFF. CDR3 sequence (DNA): TGTGCCAGCTCGGGACAGGGGTTGGAAGAAAAACTGTTTTTT.

The chain carries TRBV28 and TRBJ2-3; no clear D gene. V lost 6 bases and J lost 11, with 12 bases in between. The CDR3 loop spans 11 amino acids. In germline, CDR1 is MDHEN, CDR2 SYDVKM. Here the CDR3 DNA reads TGTGCCAGCAGCGGGTCCCTGGGGCAGTATTTT. It translates to CASSGSLGQYF.

A single count supports this clone. This sequence joins TRBV28 and TRBJ1-4, with 8 bases that match TRBD1. This CDR3 has 14 amino acids. CDR1 and CDR2 (germline): MDHEN, SYDVKM. The ends lost 6 bases at V and 5 bases at J; junction bases unmatched: 5. For the CDR3, the DNA is TGTGCCAGCAGCCCAGGGGGCAAGAATGAAAAACTGTTTTTT. This translates into CASSPGGKNEKLFF.

V usage is TRBV27 and J usage is TRBJ2-1, with TRBD2 matching 12 bases. The CDR3 contains 16 residues. Germline values: CDR1 MNHEY, CDR2 SMNVEV (reference sequence). Trimming at V came to 3 bases and at J to 7 bases, leaving 7 bases not matched to a gene. Here the CDR3 reads CASSFLLAGGPNEQFF. The DNA for the CDR3 is TGTGCCAGCAGTTTCCTCCTAGCGGGAGGGCCTAATGAGCAGTTCTTC.

The rearrangement joins TRBV19 to TRBJ2-7; D unresolved. V lost 3 bases and J 2 bases, leaving 14 bases between the germline ends. The germline V gene encodes CDR1 LNHDA and CDR2 SQIVND (reference sequence). The CDR3 covers 15 residues. The CDR3 sequence: CASSIPGALTYEQYF. CDR3 coding DNA: TGTGCCAGTAGTATCCCCGGTGCCCTCACCTACGAGCAGTACTTC.

This clone was counted a single time. The rearrangement links TRBV15 to TRBJ1-4; tentative D call: TRBD1 (5 bases). Germline CDR1 is LNHNV and CDR2 is YYDKDF (reference sequence). V dropped 1 base and J dropped 5 bases, with 14 bases sitting between them. The CDR3 has 16 amino acids. In DNA, the CDR3 is TGTGCCACCAGCAGAGGCGGGGCAGGTCAAAATGAAAAACTGTTTTTT. This encodes CATSRGGAGQNEKLFF.

The rearrangement uses TRBV9 and TRBJ1-1; D remains unclear. CDR3 length: 13 residues. In germline, CDR1 is SGDLS, CDR2 YYNGEE. The V gene lost 0 bases and the J gene lost 2 bases, with 5 bases spanning the gap. The CDR3 loop is CASSVEYNTEAFF. CDR3 nucleotides: TGTGCCAGCAGCGTAGAGTATAACACTGAAGCTTTCTTT. The full variable domain, with the rest looked up from reference TRBV9 and TRBJ1-1, is DSGVTQTPKHLITATGQRVTLRCSPRSGDLSVYWYQQSLDQGLQFLIQYYNGEERAKGNILERFSAQQFPDLHSELNLSSLELGDSALYFCASSVEYNTEAFFGQGTRLTVV.

V and J are TRBV5-6 and TRBJ2-2; D remains ambiguous. Germline CDR1 and CDR2: SGHDT and YYEEEE. V lost 7 bases and J 2 bases, leaving 15 bases between the germline ends. The CDR3 extends over 15 amino acids. In DNA form, the CDR3 reads TGTGCCAGCTACCGTGGGGTCTTCAACACCGGGGAGCTGTTTTTT. It translates to CASYRGVFNTGELFF.

This sequence joins TRBV5-1 and TRBJ1-2; D remains ambiguous. Germline-derived CDR1 and CDR2 are SGHRS and YFSETQ. Trimming took 0 bases from V and 6 from J, leaving 6 bases between them. This CDR3 region has 12 residues. The CDR3 sequence: CASSLALDGYTF. The CDR3 nucleotides are TGCGCCAGCAGCTTGGCCCTGGATGGCTACACCTTC.

V usage is TRBV3-1 (or the pseudogene TRBV3-2) and J usage is TRBJ1-3; D ambiguous. CDR1 and CDR2 from the germline V gene are LGHDT and YNNKEL (reference sequence). Trimming took off 7 bases at V and 3 bases at J, with 13 bases between the two ends. This CDR3 spans 14 amino acids. Here the CDR3 reads CASTPSGVGNTIYF. The DNA for the CDR3 is TGTGCCAGCACCCCGAGTGGGGTTGGAAACACCATATATTTT.

This sequence joins TRBV9 and TRBJ2-1; D is ambiguous. The V and J ends lost 0 bases and 6 bases respectively, with 7 bases between them. Germline values: CDR1 SGDLS, CDR2 YYNGEE. CDR3 length: 13 amino acids. In DNA form, the CDR3 reads TGTGCCAGCAGCGTAGGTGGTTTCAATGAGCAGTTCTTC. Its protein is CASSVGGFNEQFF.

This chain links TRBV6-2 or TRBV6-3 with TRBJ2-7; no clear D. V lost 2 bases to trimming and J lost 2 bases, with 1 base between them. Germline V gene data show CDR1 as MNHEY and CDR2 as SVGEGT. The CDR3 is 11 residues long. The CDR3 here is CASSYAYEQYF. CDR3 nucleotide sequence: TGTGCCAGCAGTTACGCCTACGAGCAGTACTTC.

The chain uses TRBV11-2 and TRBJ1-2; 8 bases agree with TRBD1. Germline V gene data show CDR1 as SGHAT and CDR2 as FQNNGV. The CDR3 is 17 amino acids. J lost 6 bases, V lost 1 base, and 13 bases had no gene match. CDR3: CASSLVGRGRLVDGYTF. The CDR3 DNA reads as TGTGCCAGCAGCTTAGTGGGCAGGGGGCGCCTGGTTGATGGCTACACCTTC.

This clone was recorded a few times. CDR3 region: CSGVLGNQETQYF. DNA of the CDR3: TGCAGCGGCGTACTAGGGAACCAAGAGACCCAGTACTTC. This chain joins TRBV29-1 and TRBJ2-5, with a tentative D call TRBD2 (5 bases). This CDR3 has 13 amino acids. Trimming left V 7 bases short and J 0 bases short, with 12 bases between. CDR1 is SQVTM, CDR2 ANQGSEA, per germline.

This clone has only a few counts. V usage is TRBV5-1 and J usage is TRBJ2-1; D gene ambiguous. The V and J ends lost 0 bases and 2 bases respectively, with 9 bases between them. This CDR3 has 15 amino acids. Looked up from germline, CDR1 is SGHRS and CDR2 is YFSETQ. The CDR3 region is CASSLGPATYNEQFF. CDR3 DNA: TGCGCCAGCAGCTTGGGCCCAGCTACCTACAATGAGCAGTTCTTC.

The rearrangement uses TRBV6-2 or TRBV6-3 and TRBJ2-5; D not resolved. The CDR3 contains 15 residues. Per germline, CDR1 MNHEY and CDR2 SVGEGT. Trimming removed 6 bases from V and 5 bases from J, with 19 bases in between. This CDR3 reads CASSSQEASAETQYF. As DNA, the CDR3 is TGTGCCAGCAGCTCGCAGGAAGCAAGCGCGGAGACCCAGTACTTC.

This clone was detected only once. V gene TRBV7-2 combines with J gene TRBJ2-6; TRBD2 matches at 8 bases. Trimming took 1 base from V and 0 from J; bases not matched to a gene: 5. The CDR3 is 18 residues long. Germline V gene sequence: CDR1 SGHTA, CDR2 FQGNSA. CDR3 protein: CASSLDVLAVSGANVLTF. CDR3 coding DNA: TGTGCCAGCAGCTTAGATGTACTAGCGGTCTCTGGGGCCAACGTCCTGACTTTC.